This TCR beta chain came from a study of early T cells in non-severe SARS-CoV-2 infection (dated by TCRdb to the early 2020s). A note on the overall study: Bulk RNA from unsorted whole blood was used for TCR sequencing, so alpha and beta chains could not be paired.

The library was produced with 5' RACE. The sequencer was a NextSeq 500. To correct for sequencing error and PCR bias, the TCR library protocol tagged individual cDNA molecules with unique molecular identifiers. Sequencing covered both TCR alpha and beta chains, and within each sample the abundances of alpha and beta sequences were tightly co-correlated. From the authors' description of their analysis: Decombinator V4 was used to annotate the V gene, J gene and CDR3 of the TCR sequences. TCRs were defined as expanded if a significant change between any two time points was detected under a Poisson model with p below 0.0001. Abundances of TCRs were expressed as counts per million after normalisation to the total number of TCRs sequenced in each sample. TRAV1-2 paired with TRAJ12, TRAJ20 or TRAJ33 defined MAIT TCRs, while TRAV10 paired with TRAJ18 defined iNKT TCRs. VDJdb, accessed 1 November 2021, was searched for CMV, EBV and SARS-CoV-2 annotated TCRs, excluding TCRs annotated for multiple antigens. TCRdb cleaned the public reads at Q25 with fastp, built clones with MiXCR and kept in-frame beta chains. Rows with one shared CDR3 protein collapse into an entry with the most common genes and DNA. The V and J calls follow TCRdb's processing rather than the paper's. Across this sample there are around 100,000 distinct CDR3 sequences, with around 16% seen only once. The top ten hold 1.3% of the sample.

As regards this clonotype: The antigen this receptor binds is unknown. This sequence may be a read error, since a much larger clone differs from it by one base.

From its cysteine to its phenylalanine, the CDR3 spans 16 amino acids. The retained sequence is limited to the CDR3, 48 bases, with the frame set at the first base. The germline V gene provides CDR1 SGHTA and CDR2 FQGNSA. The paper as a whole reports these results and caveats: VDJdb matching was skewed toward anti-spike CD8 responses and likely underestimated virus-specific expansions by missing private and CD4 specificities.

This was a case-control study nested in a cohort of healthcare workers in London, UK, who had nasopharyngeal swab PCR tests and blood samples taken every week. Healthcare workers were recruited between 23 and 31 March 2020, during the week of the UK lockdown, and were followed weekly for up to about 16 weeks. Specimen: whole blood. This sequence originates from an adult who was a healthcare worker with PCR-confirmed SARS-CoV-2 infection or an uninfected control (not recorded which). This receptor chain uses TRBV7-2 and TRBJ2-4; TRBD1 is a possible D gene, resting on 6 matching bases. The DNA sequence follows: TGTGCCGGCAGCTTGGGACACCAACTAGCCAAAAACATTCAGTACTTC. Its protein reads: CAGSLGHQLAKNIQYF.